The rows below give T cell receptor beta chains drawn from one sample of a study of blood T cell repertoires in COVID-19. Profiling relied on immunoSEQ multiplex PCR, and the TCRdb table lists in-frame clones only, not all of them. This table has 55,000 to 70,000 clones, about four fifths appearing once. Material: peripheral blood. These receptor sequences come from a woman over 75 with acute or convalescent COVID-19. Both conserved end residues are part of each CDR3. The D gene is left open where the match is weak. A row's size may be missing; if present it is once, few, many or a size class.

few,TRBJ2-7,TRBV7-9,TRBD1,TGTGCCAGCAGCGCCGACAGGGTAGGGCATGACGAGCAGTACTTC,CASSADRVGHDEQYF
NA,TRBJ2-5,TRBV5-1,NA,TGCGCCAGCAGCGGGCGGGGAGAAGAGACCCAGTACTTC,CASSGRGEETQYF
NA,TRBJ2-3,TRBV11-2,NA,TGTGCCAGCAGCTTAAGCGCGGGCACAGATACGCAGTATTTT,CASSLSAGTDTQYF
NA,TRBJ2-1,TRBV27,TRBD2,TGTGCCAGCAGTGTTAGCGGGGGGGGCCATGAGCAGTTCTTC,CASSVSGGGHEQFF
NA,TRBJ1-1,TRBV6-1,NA,TGTGCCAGCAGTGACGCGGGACGGCGGAACACTGAAGCTTTCTTT,CASSDAGRRNTEAFF
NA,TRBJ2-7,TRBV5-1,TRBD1,TGCGCCAGCAGCCCGGACAGGGGTACGAATTACGAGCAGTACTTC,CASSPDRGTNYEQYF
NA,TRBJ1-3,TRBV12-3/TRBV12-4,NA,TGTGCCAGCACCCTCTCCCCTGGAAACACCATATATTTT,CASTLSPGNTIYF
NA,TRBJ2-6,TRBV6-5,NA,TGTGCCAGCAGCGAGTCAGGGGAAGGGGCCAACGTCCTGACTTTC,CASSESGEGANVLTF
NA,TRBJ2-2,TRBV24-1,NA,TGTGCCACCAGTGACAAAGGGGTTGGGAACACCGGGGAGCTGTTTTTT,CATSDKGVGNTGELFF
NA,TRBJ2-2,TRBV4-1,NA,TGCGCCAGCAGCCCCAGGGTTCCAACGAACACCGGGGAGCTGTTTTTT,CASSPRVPTNTGELFF
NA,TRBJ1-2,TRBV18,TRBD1,TGTGCCAGCTCACCACGAGGGGGCGATGGCTACACCTTC,CASSPRGGDGYTF
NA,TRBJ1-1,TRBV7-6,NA,TGTGCCAGCAAAAAATCGGGACTGCTGAACACTGAAGCTTTCTTT,CASKKSGLLNTEAFF
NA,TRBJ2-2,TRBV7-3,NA,TGTGCCAGCAGCTTAAACGGGAACACCGGGGAGCTGTTTTTT,CASSLNGNTGELFF
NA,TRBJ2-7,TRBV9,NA,TGTGCCAGCAGCCCCCGACAGGGGACTACCTACGAGCAGTACTTC,CASSPRQGTTYEQYF
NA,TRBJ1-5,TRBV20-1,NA,TGCAGTGCTAGTCCCAGGGCTAGCAATCAGCCCCAGCATTTT,CSASPRASNQPQHF
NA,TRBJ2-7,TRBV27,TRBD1,TGTGCCAGCAGCCACTGGGACAGGGGTCACGAGCAGTACTTC,CASSHWDRGHEQYF
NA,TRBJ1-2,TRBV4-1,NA,TGCGCCAGCAGCCAAATTAGGAGGGTGGATGGCTACACCTTC,CASSQIRRVDGYTF
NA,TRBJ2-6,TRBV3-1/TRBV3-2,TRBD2,TGTGCCAGCAGCCAAGGGGGGGGCTCTGGGGCCAACGTCCTGACTTTC,CASSQGGGSGANVLTF
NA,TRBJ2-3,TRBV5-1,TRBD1,TGCGCCAGCAGCTTGGGGGACAGGGTTTGGCAGGCAGATACGCAGTATTTT,CASSLGDRVWQADTQYF
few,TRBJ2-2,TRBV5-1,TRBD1,TGCGCCAGCACCAAGACAGGGGGCGATCTAACCGGGGAGCTGTTTTTT,CASTKTGGDLTGELFF
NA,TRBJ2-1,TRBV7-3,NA,TGTGCCAGCAGCCCGGTTGCGGTCCCGGGGAATGAGCAGTTCTTC,CASSPVAVPGNEQFF
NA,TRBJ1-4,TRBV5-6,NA,TGTGCCAGCAGCTTGGCCCCTGGGGGCGGATCACGGGAAAAACTGTTTTTT,CASSLAPGGGSREKLFF
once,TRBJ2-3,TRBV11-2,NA,TGTGCCAGCAGCTTAGCTGGTGGAGCCAGCACAGATACGCAGTATTTT,CASSLAGGASTDTQYF
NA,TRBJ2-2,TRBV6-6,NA,TGTGCCAGCAGAAACTCAGGAGGGGTGGACACCGGGGAGCTGTTTTTT,CASRNSGGVDTGELFF
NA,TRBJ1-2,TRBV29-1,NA,TGCAGCGTTGGAGGTTGGCAACCTAACTATGGCTACACCTTC,CSVGGWQPNYGYTF
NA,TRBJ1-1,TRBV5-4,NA,TGTGCCAGCAGCTTGGGGGGCAGGGTAGGCACTGAAGCTTTCTTT,CASSLGGRVGTEAFF
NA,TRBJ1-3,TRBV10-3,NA,TGTGCCATCAAAGCTCCGGGGGAAGGAAACACCATATATTTT,CAIKAPGEGNTIYF
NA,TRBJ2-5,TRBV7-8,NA,TGTGCCAGCAGCTTAGGGTCAATCAGGCAGCCAAGCCAAGAGACCCAGTACTTC,CASSLGSIRQPSQETQYF